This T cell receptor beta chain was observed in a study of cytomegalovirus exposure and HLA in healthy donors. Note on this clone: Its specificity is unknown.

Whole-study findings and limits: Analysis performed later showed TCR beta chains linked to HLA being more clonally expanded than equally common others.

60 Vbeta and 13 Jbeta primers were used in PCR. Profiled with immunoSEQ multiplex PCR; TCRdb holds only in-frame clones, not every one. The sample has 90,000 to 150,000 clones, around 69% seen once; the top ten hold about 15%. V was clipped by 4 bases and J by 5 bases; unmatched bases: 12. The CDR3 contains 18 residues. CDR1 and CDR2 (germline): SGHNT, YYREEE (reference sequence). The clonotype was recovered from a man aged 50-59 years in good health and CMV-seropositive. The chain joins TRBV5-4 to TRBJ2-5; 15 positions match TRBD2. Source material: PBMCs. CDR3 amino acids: CASSQGLAGGAGRETQYF. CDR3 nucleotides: TGTGCCAGCAGCCAGGGACTAGCGGGAGGAGCGGGGCGGGAGACCCAGTACTTC.